A selection of T cell receptor beta chains follows, all from one sample in a study of beta chain features in type 1 diabetes. Profiling relied on immunoSEQ multiplex PCR, and the TCRdb table lists in-frame clones only, not all of them. This table has fewer than 400,000 clones, about a tenth appearing once. Sequenced: central memory CD4+ T cells from blood. These receptors all stem from a young man with type 1 diabetes. CDR3s include the opening cysteine and the closing phenylalanine or tryptophan. The D gene is left open where the match is weak. Clone size is shown for a subset of rows, as once, few, many or a class of expanded clone.

>TRBV7-9|NA|TRBD1|15|TRBJ1-2
TGTGCCAGCAGCTGGGGGACAGGGACGGGCTATGGCTACACCTTC
CASSWGTGTGYGYTF
>TRBV6-1|NA|NA|15|TRBJ1-2
TGTGCCAGCAGTTCCGGGCCAGGGGCTAACTATGGCTACACCTTC
CASSSGPGANYGYTF
>TRBV5-1|few|NA|15|TRBJ2-1
TGCGCCAGCAGCTTGGCCGTGGGCTCCTACAATGAGCAGTTCTTC
CASSLAVGSYNEQFF
>TRBV29-1|NA|NA|14|TRBJ1-4
TGCAGCGTTGGTGTTTCGTCCACTAATGAAAAACTGTTTTTT
CSVGVSSTNEKLFF
>TRBV27|few|NA|15|TRBJ2-5
TGTGCCAGCAGGGGCTTTCGAGGTGGTGAGGAGACCCAGTACTTC
CASRGFRGGEETQYF
>TRBV18|few|NA|17|TRBJ2-1
TGTGCCAGCTCACGAGCCGACATGGGTATGGGTTACAATGAGCAGTTCTTC
CASSRADMGMGYNEQFF
>TRBV29-1|NA|NA|13|TRBJ1-2
TGCAGCGTTGATTGGTCTCTCGGATATGGCTACACCTTC
CSVDWSLGYGYTF
>TRBV18|few|TRBD1|14|TRBJ2-7
TGTGCCAGCTCACCAAACAGGGGAGCTTCCGAGCAGTACTTC
CASSPNRGASEQYF
>TRBV5-1|many|NA|15|TRBJ2-7
TGCGCCAGCAGCTCCGGAGACCCATTAGGGAGGGAGCAGTACTTC
CASSSGDPLGREQYF
>TRBV18|NA|NA|15|TRBJ1-1
TGTGCCAGCTCACCTGCGACAGATATGAACACTGAAGCTTTCTTT
CASSPATDMNTEAFF
>TRBV2|many|NA|13|TRBJ2-5
TGTGCCAGCACCACTAAGCTAGGGGAGACCCAGTACTTC
CASTTKLGETQYF
>TRBV21-1|many|NA|22|TRBJ1-3
TGTGCCAGCAGCAAAGCGCCCTACAGGAGGGCCCCGTCGAGCCTGCCTGGAAACACCATATATTTT
CASSKAPYRRAPSSLPGNTIYF
>TRBV5-1|few|TRBD1|15|TRBJ2-5
TGCGCCAGCAGTTCGACAGGGGGAACTCAAGAGACCCAGTACTTC
CASSSTGGTQETQYF
>TRBV7-2|NA|NA|16|TRBJ2-5
TGTGCCAGCAGCTTGGTGGGAAGGAGAGCTCAAGAGACCCAGTACTTC
CASSLVGRRAQETQYF
>TRBV5-1|NA|TRBD1|15|TRBJ1-1
TGCGCCAGCAGCTTTAGGACAGGGACGAACACTGAAGCTTTCTTT
CASSFRTGTNTEAFF
>TRBV5-1|few|TRBD1|14|TRBJ2-5
TGCGCCAGCAGGTCGGGACAGGAGGAAGAGACCCAGTACTTC
CASRSGQEEETQYF
>TRBV29-1|few|TRBD1|15|TRBJ2-1
TGCAGCGTACGGGACAGGCTTAATTCCTACAATGAGCAGTTCTTC
CSVRDRLNSYNEQFF
>TRBV29-1|few|NA|13|TRBJ1-1
TGCAGCGTTGAACGGGGGCTGATGACTGAAGCTTTCTTT
CSVERGLMTEAFF
>TRBV10-3|few|NA|17|TRBJ2-3
TGTGCCATCAGTTCTCTGGGCCCATCCGGCGGCACAGATACGCAGTATTTT
CAISSLGPSGGTDTQYF
>TRBV5-1|NA|NA|13|TRBJ2-7
TGCGCCAGCAGCAGCCCCGAGGGCGACGAGCAGTACTTC
CASSSPEGDEQYF
>TRBV19|few|TRBD1|14|TRBJ1-1
TGTGCCAGTAGTATTTTTGACAGGGAGACTGAAGCTTTCTTT
CASSIFDRETEAFF
>TRBV18|few|NA|17|TRBJ2-6
TGTGCCAGCTCACCTCCACAGGGTCTCTCTGGGGCCAACGTCCTGACTTTC
CASSPPQGLSGANVLTF
>TRBV11-2|NA|NA|13|TRBJ1-1
TGTGCCAGCAGCTTAGGCCTGGCCACTGAAGCTTTCTTT
CASSLGLATEAFF
>TRBV28|few|TRBD2|17|TRBJ2-5
TGTGCCAGCAGTCCCCCTCTAATAGCGGGGGAAAAAGAGACCCAGTACTTC
CASSPPLIAGEKETQYF
>TRBV6-5|many|TRBD1|13|TRBJ2-4
TGTGCCAGCAGTCACACGGTCCCGGGACAGACGAGCTTC
CASSHTVPGQTSF
>TRBV6-5|many|NA|12|TRBJ1-1
TGTGCCAGCAGTGGGCGTGGGGGCTTCGCTTTCTTT
CASSGRGGFAFF
>TRBV6-5|NA|NA|13|TRBJ2-7
TGTGCCAGCAGTTACTCGCCATCCGCTGAGCAGTACTTC
CASSYSPSAEQYF
>TRBV5-1|NA|NA|14|TRBJ2-2
TGCGCCAGCAGCACCCTGGTCGGCACCGGGGAGCTGTTTTTT
CASSTLVGTGELFF
>TRBV10-3|many|TRBD1|14|TRBJ1-1
TGTGCCATCAGTGATTGGACAGGCGGTTTTGGTGCTTTCTTT
CAISDWTGGFGAFF
>TRBV7-2|NA|NA|14|TRBJ2-5
TGTGCCAGCAGCTTATCCGGGTACCAAGAGACCCAGTACTTC
CASSLSGYQETQYF
>TRBV6-1|few|TRBD2|17|TRBJ2-1
TGTGCCAGCAGTGATGGCCCTATGTGGGAGGGGTACAATGAGCAGTTCTTC
CASSDGPMWEGYNEQFF
>TRBV5-6|NA|TRBD2|14|TRBJ2-1
TGTGCCAGCAGCCCCGGACTAGCGGGGCTAGAGCAGTTCTTC
CASSPGLAGLEQFF